These 13 T cell receptor beta chains were sequenced from one sample in a study of cytomegalovirus exposure and HLA in healthy donors. The PCR employed 60 Vbeta primers together with 13 Jbeta primers. The table came from immunoSEQ multiplex PCR; TCRdb's copy has only in-frame clones and leaves some out. The specimen's table records about 130,000 clones. The material sequenced was PBMCs. All receptors derive from a man between 18 and 35 years old in good health and CMV-seronegative.

In regard to this clone: At one of its ends the junction is not consistent with the germline gene, which may arise from a read error. This chain uses TRBV28 with TRBJ2-7; TRBD2 matches 13 bases. The germline V gene encodes CDR1 MDHEN and CDR2 SYDVKM. The CDR3 extends over 15 amino acids. CDR3: CASSYLLAGGRTRDF. CDR3 DNA sequence: TGTGCCAGCAGTTACTTACTAGCGGGAGGGAGAACTAGGGACTTC.

The chain links TRBV25-1 to TRBJ2-1; 12 bases are a match to TRBD2. Looked up from germline, CDR1 is MGHDK and CDR2 is SYGVNS. Trimming took 2 bases from V and 7 from J; bases not matched to a gene: 6. The CDR3 spans 16 residues. CDR3: CASSEPSGRAGNEQFF. As DNA, the CDR3 is TGTGCCAGCAGTGAACCTAGCGGGAGGGCCGGGAATGAGCAGTTCTTC.

The chain is built from TRBV19 and TRBJ2-7; D may be TRBD1 (6 bases). CDR1 is LNHDA and CDR2 is SQIVND in the germline V gene (reference sequence). Trimming removed 9 bases at V and 3 bases at J, with 27 bases between. This CDR3 is built from 17 residues. The CDR3 loop reads CARPAAIGPLRGYEQYF. The CDR3 DNA follows: TGTGCCAGACCAGCAGCAATCGGACCGCTCAGGGGCTACGAGCAGTACTTC.

This rearrangement joins TRBV10-3 to TRBJ1-4, with D possibly being TRBD1 (6 bases). The CDR3 totals 15 residues. CDR1 is ENHRY and CDR2 is SYGVKD in the germline V gene. Trimming took 0 bases from V and 6 from J, leaving 11 bases between them. CDR3 bases: TGTGCCATCAGTGAGTCGACGACAGGTGATGAAAAACTGTTTTTT. This sequence encodes CAISESTTGDEKLFF.

This chain joins TRBV7-8 and TRBJ2-5; possible D gene TRBD1, 5 bases. Germline assignment: CDR1 SGHVS and CDR2 FQNEAQ. This CDR3 has 15 residues. The V gene lost 8 bases and the J gene lost 2 bases, with 18 bases spanning the gap. CDR3 residues: CASGMTETFQETQYF. The CDR3 DNA follows: TGTGCCAGCGGGATGACAGAGACTTTTCAAGAGACCCAGTACTTC.

The chain couples TRBV5-4 to TRBJ2-4; D ambiguous. This CDR3 region has 15 residues. Germline loops: CDR1 SGHNT, CDR2 YYREEE (reference sequence). Trimming shortened V by 0 bases and J by 1 base, and 8 bases separated the two germline ends. CDR3: CASSLGGEAKNIQYF. The CDR3 DNA follows: TGTGCCAGCAGCTTGGGAGGAGAGGCCAAAAACATTCAGTACTTC.

CDR3 region: CATRGRTQYF. In nucleotides, the CDR3 is TGTGCCACTCGGGGTCGTACGCAGTATTTT. The J gene is TRBJ2-3, the V gene TRBV2, with D tentatively TRBD2 (5 bases). Trimming stripped 10 bases from V and 8 bases from J, with 10 bases between. The CDR3 has 10 residues. Germline lookup yields CDR1 SNHLY and CDR2 FYNNEI. The whole variable domain, remainder taken from reference TRBV2 and TRBJ2-3, is EPEVTQTPSHQVTQMGQEVILRCVPISNHLYFYWYRQILGQKVEFLVSFYNNEISEKSEIFDDQFSVERPDGSNFTLKIRSTKLEDSAMYFCATRGRTQYFGPGTRLTVL.

The V call is TRBV29-1, the J call TRBJ2-7; 9 nucleotides match TRBD2. Per germline, CDR1 SQVTM and CDR2 ANQGSEA. V lost 2 bases and J lost 7; bases outside the gene matches: 6. This CDR3 contains 13 residues. Here the CDR3 reads CSVEKAGGSEQYF. DNA for the CDR3: TGCAGCGTTGAAAAGGCGGGAGGGAGTGAGCAGTACTTC.

This rearrangement joins TRBV11-3 to TRBJ2-2, with D possibly TRBD1 on 6 matching bases. The length of the CDR3 is 12 residues. The germline gives CDR1 SGHNT, CDR2 YENEEA. The V end was cut by 6 bases, the J end by 7 bases, with 9 bases between. This CDR3 is CASRTGIGELFF. CDR3 DNA sequence: TGTGCCAGCAGAACAGGGATCGGGGAGCTGTTTTTT.

The gene calls are TRBV9 and TRBJ2-1; 7 nucleotides agree with TRBD2. The V and J ends lost 0 bases and 2 bases, in that order; junction bases with no gene match: 5. Germline-derived CDR1 and CDR2 are SGDLS and YYNGEE. CDR3 length: 16 residues. The CDR3 DNA is TGTGCCAGCAGCGTAGCGGGTCTAGCGGCCTACAATGAGCAGTTCTTC. Protein: CASSVAGLAAYNEQFF.

The chain combines TRBV11-1 with TRBJ2-2, with TRBD2 as a possible D gene (5 bases). The CDR3 covers 16 residues. The V end was cut by 7 bases, the J end by 2 bases, with 17 bases between. Germline V lookup: CDR1 SGHAT, CDR2 FQDESV (reference sequence). The CDR3 sequence is CASTRSGSLNTGELFF. Here the CDR3 DNA reads TGTGCCAGCACCCGATCGGGATCGCTCAACACCGGGGAGCTGTTTTTT.

This sequence joins TRBV6-5 and TRBJ2-7, with 7 bases matching TRBD1. V lost 5 bases to trimming and J lost 1 base; unmatched junction nucleotides: 5. The CDR3 length is 14 residues. Germline V gene data show CDR1 as MNHEY and CDR2 as SVGAGI. As DNA, the CDR3 is TGTGCCAGCAGTCCCTCGGGACAGTCCTACGAGCAGTACTTC. It translates to CASSPSGQSYEQYF.

This sequence joins TRBV28 and TRBJ2-7; the D gene is possibly TRBD2 (5 bases). The V end was cut by 8 bases, the J end by 0 bases, with 17 bases between. The CDR3 is 15 residues long. Per the germline V gene, CDR1 is MDHEN and CDR2 is SYDVKM. The CDR3 coding sequence is TGTGCCAGCTCACCCCTGACGGGGAGCTCCTACGAGCAGTACTTC. This translates into CASSPLTGSSYEQYF.